A selection of T cell receptor beta chains follows, all from one sample in a study of T cells in Graves' hyperthyroidism and ophthalmopathy. TCRdb reprocessed the multiplex PCR reads via MiXCR and lists one record per CDR3 protein. The sample lists a few hundred thousand distinct CDR3 sequences; under 60% were seen once. The source material was peripheral blood or thyroid tissue (not recorded which). Receptors were obtained from a young woman with Graves' hyperthyroidism. Each CDR3 is given with its conserved first and last residue. A D gene is named only where the DNA matches it firmly. Clone sizes are given selectively: once, few, many, or a class where the clone is expanded.

D	V	size	J	DNA	CDR3
.	TRBV11-3	few	TRBJ2-5	TGTGCCAGCAGCCTACAGGACGCACGTGGGGCCCAGTACTTC	CASSLQDARGAQYF
.	TRBV5-1	.	TRBJ1-1	TGCGCCAGCAGGGACAGAATGAACACTGAAGCTTTCTTT	CASRDRMNTEAFF
.	TRBV30	.	TRBJ1-2	TGTGCCTGGAGCCGGGACTCAAACCTCTATGGCTACACCTTC	CAWSRDSNLYGYTF
.	TRBV24-1	.	TRBJ2-5	TGTGCTACCAGATCACGCGAGACCCAGTACTTC	CATRSRETQYF
TRBD1	TRBV10-3	.	TRBJ1-2	TGTGCCATCAGTGAGACTTGGACAGGAGGAGGTGGCTACACCTTC	CAISETWTGGGGYTF
TRBD1	TRBV13	.	TRBJ1-2	TGTGTCAGCAGCCAACAGGGACAGGGAAGAGGCTACACCTTC	CVSSQQGQGRGYTF
.	TRBV11-2	.	TRBJ2-3	TGTGCCAGCAGCTTCTCCCGAGAAGATACGCAGTATTTT	CASSFSREDTQYF
.	TRBV5-1	.	TRBJ1-2	TGCGCCAGCAGCTTTGGGGAAGGATTCTATGGCCACACCTTC	CASSFGEGFYGHTF
.	TRBV7-2	many	TRBJ1-1	TGTGCCAGCAGCTTAGCCGAGAGACGGACTGAAGCTTTCTTT	CASSLAERRTEAFF
TRBD1	TRBV5-5	.	TRBJ1-2	TGTGCCAGCAGCCGCAGGGGGCCTAACTATGGCTACACCTTC	CASSRRGPNYGYTF
TRBD2	TRBV19	many	TRBJ2-7	TGTGCCAGTAGTGGAGGTACTAGCGCCTACGAGCAGTACTTC	CASSGGTSAYEQYF
TRBD2	TRBV25-1	many	TRBJ2-5	TGTGCCAGCACCCATCGGGCGGGAGGGCCCCGACAAGCCCAGTACTTC	CASTHRAGGPRQAQYF
.	TRBV7-9	.	TRBJ1-2	TGTGCCAGCAGCTTAATCGGAGGGAGGCTTGGTGGCTACACCTTC	CASSLIGGRLGGYTF
.	TRBV29-1	.	TRBJ1-5	TGCAGCGTCCAGGGTCGGCAGCCCCAGCATTTT	CSVQGRQPQHF
.	TRBV29-1	.	TRBJ2-2	TGCAGCGGGGCGACAGGGACTAACACCGGGGAGCTGCTTTTT	CSGATGTNTGELLF
.	TRBV24-1	many	TRBJ2-7	TGTGCCACCAGTGACCGCAGCGCGGTCGGACAGAACTCCTACGAGCAGTACTTC	CATSDRSAVGQNSYEQYF
.	TRBV7-8	.	TRBJ2-7	TGTGCCAGCAGCTTAGAGGAGAGGGGCTCCTACGAGCAGTACTTC	CASSLEERGSYEQYF
TRBD1	TRBV5-1	few	TRBJ1-2	TGCGCCAGCAGCCCGACCGGGACAGGGGAATATGGCTACACCTTC	CASSPTGTGEYGYTF
.	TRBV7-2	.	TRBJ2-1	TGTGCCAGCAGCTCCCCGACTAGTAATGAGCAGTTCTTC	CASSSPTSNEQFF
TRBD1	TRBV10-2	.	TRBJ1-2	TGCGCCACGGGACAGGGAGACTATGGCTACGCCTTC	CATGQGDYGYAF
TRBD1	TRBV29-1	.	TRBJ1-1	TGCAGCGCCGGGACAGGGACCATGAACACTGAAGCTTTCTTT	CSAGTGTMNTEAFF
.	TRBV7-2	many	TRBJ1-2	TGTGCCAGCAGCTTACCCGCGGGGCAAATCTATGGCTACACCTTC	CASSLPAGQIYGYTF
.	TRBV27	many	TRBJ1-5	TGTGCCAGCAGTTTGACAATCAGCCGCAATCAGCCCCAGCATTTT	CASSLTISRNQPQHF
.	TRBV6-1	many	TRBJ2-5	TGTGCCAGCAGTGTTAACAGGCACCAAGAGACCCAGTACTTC	CASSVNRHQETQYF
.	TRBV20-1	.	TRBJ2-3	TGCAGTGCAGAACAAGTAGGGCGCACAGATACGCAGTATTTT	CSAEQVGRTDTQYF